A single sample is the source of the 20 T cell receptor beta chains below, sequenced in a study of shared clonotypes between healthy human individuals. TCRdb's table, derived via immunoSEQ multiplex PCR, lists solely in-frame clones and lacks some. The top ten hold roughly 0.55% of the sample, which has over a million clones, about four fifths seen once. The material sequenced was memory CD4+ T cells from PBMCs. Subset meaning: CD45RA-negative fraction. Every receptor here comes from a young man in good health. Some clones in this sample may be carry-over from other donors' samples.

V gene TRBV27 combines with J gene TRBJ1-5, with 11 bases fitting TRBD1. The CDR3 loop spans 15 amino acids. Germline lookup yields CDR1 MNHEY and CDR2 SMNVEV (reference sequence). J was trimmed by 9 bases and V by 5 bases; bases with no gene match: 9. As DNA, the CDR3 is TGTGCCAGCAGTCCAACCGGGACAGGGGGAGGGCCCCAGCATTTT. This sequence encodes CASSPTGTGGGPQHF.

CDR3 loop: CASSFVSNTEAFF. CDR3 nucleotide sequence: TGTGCCAGCAGCTTTGTCAGTAACACTGAAGCTTTCTTT. J is TRBJ1-1 and V is TRBV11-2, with unresolved D. The V gene lost 3 bases and the J gene lost 2 bases, with 7 bases spanning the gap. This CDR3 is 13 amino acids long. Per the germline V gene, CDR1 is SGHAT and CDR2 is FQNNGV.

CDR3 protein: CASSDMTASGEQYF. In nucleotides, the CDR3 is TGTGCCAGCAGTGATATGACGGCTTCCGGCGAGCAGTACTTC. V is TRBV6-1 and J is TRBJ2-7; D unclear. CDR1 and CDR2 (germline): MNHNS, SASEGT. There are 14 residues in the CDR3. V was trimmed by 3 bases and J by 6 bases, leaving 15 bases between them.

V usage is TRBV6-5 and J usage is TRBJ1-2; D gene unclear. The CDR3 spans 14 residues. The germline V and J ends were trimmed by 8 bases and 5 bases, with 18 bases remaining between them. From germline, CDR1 is MNHEY and CDR2 SVGAGI. DNA for the CDR3: TGTGCCAGCGCGCGGGATGCCTCGCCTTATGGCTACACCTTC. Protein sequence: CASARDASPYGYTF.

The chain carries TRBV9 and TRBJ2-3; D is perhaps TRBD2 (6 bases). Germline V gene data show CDR1 as SGDLS and CDR2 as YYNGEE. This CDR3 spans 18 amino acids. V was shortened by 3 bases and J by 0 bases, with 20 bases between the two germline ends. CDR3 nucleotides: TGTGCCAGCAGCGCCCCCCGGGGAGGCGTCCCTAGCACAGATACGCAGTATTTT. Its translation is CASSAPRGGVPSTDTQYF.

This sequence joins TRBV5-4 and TRBJ1-1, with 10 bases matching TRBD1. The germline V gene encodes CDR1 SGHNT and CDR2 YYREEE (reference sequence). The CDR3 loop spans 16 amino acids. Unmatched junction bases numbered 7, after V lost 4 bases and J lost 1 base. CDR3 nucleotides: TGTGCCAGCAGCCCGACAGGGGGCCGGAGGAACACTGAAGCTTTCTTT. Its protein is CASSPTGGRRNTEAFF.

The chain joins TRBV5-1 to TRBJ1-2; D is perhaps TRBD1 (5 bases). Between the trimmed V and J ends, which lost 6 bases and 7 bases, there was a span of 10 bases. This CDR3 has 11 residues. CDR1 and CDR2 from the germline V gene are SGHRS and YFSETQ. CDR3 coding DNA: TGCGCCAGCAAAGGGGCAAGTGGCTACACCTTC. Encoded protein: CASKGASGYTF.

The chain combines TRBV6-1 with TRBJ2-7; D unresolved. The germline V gene has CDR1 MNHNS and CDR2 SASEGT. The CDR3 is 14 amino acids. V lost 4 bases and J lost 3, with 13 bases in between. CDR3 DNA sequence: TGTGCCAGCAGTGCAAGGGCGGCTAGCTACGAGCAGTACTTC. Residues: CASSARAASYEQYF.

The chain carries TRBV19 and TRBJ1-2; TRBD1 is a possible D gene (5 bases). Trimming removed 1 base at V and 5 bases at J, with 14 bases between. Germline V CDR1 and CDR2: LNHDA, SQIVND (reference sequence). The CDR3 has 15 residues. CDR3 sequence: CASSIGATGVYGYTF. The CDR3 bases are TGTGCCAGTAGTATAGGCGCAACAGGAGTTTATGGCTACACCTTC.

The chain joins TRBV5-4 to TRBJ2-2, with TRBD1 matching 7 bases. V lost 5 bases to trimming and J lost 3 bases; unmatched junction nucleotides: 4. There are 14 residues in the CDR3. CDR1 is SGHNT and CDR2 is YYREEE in the germline V gene (reference sequence). The CDR3 DNA is TGTGCCAGCAGAGTAGACAGGGACACCGGGGAGCTGTTTTTT. This codes for CASRVDRDTGELFF. Based on the CDR3 plus reference TRBV5-4 and TRBJ2-2, the full variable domain is ETGVTQSPTHLIKTRGQQVTLRCSSQSGHNTVSWYQQALGQGPQFIFQYYREEENGRGNFPPRFSGLQFPNYSSELNVNALELDDSALYLCASRVDRDTGELFFGEGSRLTVL.

The V and J genes are TRBV5-1 and TRBJ2-1, with TRBD2 matching 15 bases. V trimming: 1 base; J trimming: 4 bases; junction bases outside the gene matches: 6. The length of the CDR3 is 18 residues. Per the germline V gene, CDR1 is SGHRS and CDR2 is YFSETQ. CDR3 loop: CASSLLGLAGGGYNEQFF. DNA of the CDR3: TGCGCCAGCAGCTTGTTGGGACTAGCGGGAGGAGGGTACAATGAGCAGTTCTTC. The entire variable domain, with the rest obtained from reference TRBV5-1 and TRBJ2-1, is as follows: KAGVTQTPRYLIKTRGQQVTLSCSPISGHRSVSWYQQTPGQGLQFLFEYFSETQRNKGNFPGRFSGRQFSNSRSEMNVSTLELGDSALYLCASSLLGLAGGGYNEQFFGPGTRLTVL.

The J gene is TRBJ1-1, the V gene TRBV7-2; the D gene is possibly TRBD1 (5 bases). CDR1 and CDR2 from the germline V gene are SGHTA and FQGNSA. There are 17 residues in the CDR3. V shed 5 bases and J shed 0 bases, with 19 bases lying between them. This CDR3 reads CASSATANRLMNTEAFF. CDR3 nucleotides: TGTGCCAGCAGCGCGACAGCAAACCGCCTCATGAACACTGAAGCTTTCTTT.

This clone was counted only a few times. The rearrangement links TRBV20-1 to TRBJ2-1; TRBD2 might be the D (6 bases). Per the germline V gene, CDR1 is DFQATT and CDR2 is SNEGSKA (reference sequence). CDR3 length: 11 residues. In nucleotides, the CDR3 is TGCACCGGGAGTATTGGCAATGAGCAGTTCTTC. Its translation: CTGSIGNEQFF.

This clone was seen at least ten times. The J gene is TRBJ2-5, the V gene TRBV29-1; tentatively, D is TRBD1 or TRBD2 (5 bases each). In germline, CDR1 is SQVTM, CDR2 ANQGSEA. V was clipped by 0 bases and J by 5 bases, with 10 bases between them. This CDR3 spans 13 amino acids. The CDR3 is CSVEDWGWETQYF. The CDR3 DNA reads as TGCAGCGTTGAAGATTGGGGGTGGGAGACCCAGTACTTC.

The sample holds many counts of this clone. The chain links TRBV28 to TRBJ2-5; D gene uncertain. This CDR3 has 13 residues. Trimming stripped 2 bases from V and 2 bases from J, with 6 bases between. Germline lookup yields CDR1 MDHEN and CDR2 SYDVKM. The CDR3 reads CASSLPQQETQYF. As DNA, the CDR3 is TGTGCCAGCAGTTTACCACAGCAAGAGACCCAGTACTTC.

V usage is TRBV7-2 and J usage is TRBJ2-1; TRBD1 matches 8 bases. CDR1 is SGHTA, CDR2 FQGNSA, per germline. This CDR3 region has 14 residues. J was trimmed by 6 bases and V by 5 bases; bases with no gene match: 6. CDR3 sequence (DNA): TGTGCCAGCAGCCCAGGGGGCTCGTCCAATGAGCAGTTCTTC. Translation gives CASSPGGSSNEQFF.

The rearrangement joins TRBV2 to TRBJ2-3; 8 bases agree with TRBD2. The germline V gene encodes CDR1 SNHLY and CDR2 FYNNEI. V lost 8 bases, J lost 4 bases, and 14 bases stayed unmatched. The CDR3 is 16 amino acids. The CDR3 sequence is CASLKESGSQPDTQYF. In DNA form, the CDR3 reads TGTGCCAGCCTGAAGGAAAGCGGGAGCCAGCCAGATACGCAGTATTTT.

This chain joins TRBV18 and TRBJ2-1, with 10 nucleotides matching TRBD2. The CDR3 covers 16 residues. Germline assignment: CDR1 KGHSH and CDR2 LQKENI. The trim removed 3 bases at V and 4 bases at J, leaving 6 bases unmatched. CDR3 loop: CASSPLTSGLYNEQFF. The CDR3 region has the DNA TGTGCCAGCTCACCCCTGACTAGCGGGTTATACAATGAGCAGTTCTTC.

This clone was observed at least ten times. CDR3 DNA sequence: TGTGCCAGCGGAAACTTAGGACTTTCTGGAAACACCATATATTTT. Its protein product is CASGNLGLSGNTIYF. This chain uses TRBV7-8 with TRBJ1-3; D unresolved. CDR1 is SGHVS, CDR2 FQNEAQ, per germline. This CDR3 is built from 15 residues. Trimming took off 8 bases at V and 1 base at J, with 15 bases between the two ends.

The chain recombines TRBV5-4 with TRBJ2-3; TRBD1 matches 8 bases. V lost 3 bases, J lost 2 bases, and 11 bases stayed unmatched. The CDR3 covers 17 residues. The germline CDR1 and CDR2 sequences are SGHNT and YYREEE (reference sequence). The CDR3 DNA follows: TGTGCCAGCAGCTCATCCTCCTACAGGGGGGCCACAGATACGCAGTATTTT. It is translated as CASSSSSYRGATDTQYF.